The 17 T cell receptor beta chains below come from one sample, sequenced in a study of CD8 T cells in Susac syndrome. When the RNA was reverse transcribed, random hexamers were used with an input of 0.5 to 1 ug. TCRdb used MiXCR to reprocess the immunoSEQ multiplex PCR reads, holding one entry per CDR3 protein. The table lists about 210,000 distinct CDR3 sequences, roughly 96% of them singletons. Specimen: CD4+ T cells from PBMCs. The receptors originated from a human donor with multiple sclerosis.

The rearrangement uses TRBV20-1 and TRBJ2-2; D is unresolved. V dropped 6 bases and J dropped 1 base, with 12 bases sitting between them. The CDR3 contains 14 residues. Germline CDR1 and CDR2: DFQATT and SNEGSKA (reference sequence). In DNA, the CDR3 is TGCAGTGCCGCGTACGGCGGGAACACCGGGGAGCTGTTTTTT. Translated, it gives CSAAYGGNTGELFF.

Here the CDR3 reads CASSSEGYTF. CDR3 nucleotides: TGTGCCAGCAGTTCGGAGGGCTACACCTTC. The chain uses TRBV27 and TRBJ1-2; D is unresolved. This CDR3 has 10 amino acids. Trimming stripped 4 bases from V and 8 bases from J, with 5 bases between. CDR1 MNHEY and CDR2 SMNVEV come from the germline V gene (reference sequence).

The CDR3 coding sequence is TGTGCCAGCAGCCTCCACCTGACAGATCAAGAGACCCAGTACTTC. Encoded protein: CASSLHLTDQETQYF. The chain carries TRBV7-9 and TRBJ2-5; a weak D match, TRBD1 (5 bases). This CDR3 contains 15 residues. The V end lost 5 bases, the J end lost 2 bases, and 15 bases lay between the germline ends. From germline, CDR1 is SEHNR and CDR2 FQNEAQ (reference sequence). Full variable domain (remainder filled in from reference TRBV7-9 and TRBJ2-5): DTGVSQNPRHKITKRGQNVTFRCDPISEHNRLYWYRQTLGQGPEFLTYFQNEAQLEKSRLLSDRFSAERPKGSFSTLEIQRTEQGDSAMYLCASSLHLTDQETQYFGPGTRLLVL.

The chain combines TRBV25-1 with TRBJ1-1; no definite D call. Germline-derived CDR1 and CDR2 are MGHDK and SYGVNS. V lost 5 bases and J lost 2, with 12 bases in between. The CDR3 covers 14 residues. CDR3 loop: CASSFPGLNTEAFF. The DNA for the CDR3 is TGTGCCAGCAGTTTTCCAGGACTTAACACTGAAGCTTTCTTT.

This clonotype appeared a single time. The gene calls are TRBV11-2 and TRBJ2-7, with 7 bases lining up with TRBD1. Germline V gene sequence: CDR1 SGHAT, CDR2 FQNNGV. The CDR3 is 14 residues long. V lost 0 bases to trimming and J lost 2 bases; unmatched junction nucleotides: 1. This chain's CDR3 is CASSLDGTAYEQYF. In DNA form, the CDR3 reads TGTGCCAGCAGCTTAGATGGGACAGCCTACGAGCAGTACTTC.

The chain uses TRBV4-2 and TRBJ1-5; no definite D call. Germline V CDR1 and CDR2: LGHNA, YNFKEQ. V shed 0 bases and J shed 2 bases, with 14 bases lying between them. This CDR3 spans 17 amino acids. CDR3: CASSQEGIGTRNQPQHF. CDR3 DNA: TGTGCCAGCAGCCAAGAAGGGATAGGTACGCGCAATCAGCCCCAGCATTTT.

The rearrangement uses TRBV11-2 and TRBJ2-7; 7 bases map to TRBD1. The ends lost 5 bases at V and 2 bases at J; junction bases unmatched: 6. The CDR3 spans 14 residues. Germline V gives CDR1 SGHAT, CDR2 FQNNGV. This CDR3 is CASSTGTAAYEQYF. The CDR3, as DNA: TGTGCCAGCAGCACGGGGACAGCGGCCTACGAGCAGTACTTC. The full variable domain, in which reference TRBV11-2 and TRBJ2-7 provide the parts outside the CDR3, is EAGVAQSPRYKIIEKRQSVAFWCNPISGHATLYWYQQILGQGPKLLIQFQNNGVVDDSQLPKDRFSAERLKGVDSTLKIQPAKLEDSAVYLCASSTGTAAYEQYFGPGTRLTVT.

V and J are TRBV3-1 and TRBJ1-1, with 7 bases fitting TRBD1. Germline V gives CDR1 LGHDT, CDR2 YNNKEL (reference sequence). The CDR3 runs to 16 residues. V dropped 3 bases and J dropped 4; count of bases not matched to a gene: 11. CDR3 DNA sequence: TGTGCCAGCAGCCAGAGAGGGACAGCGCGGGGCACTGAAGCTTTCTTT. Translation: CASSQRGTARGTEAFF.

This clonotype was observed a single time. The chain joins TRBV2 to TRBJ2-3, with D unclear. CDR3 size: 14 residues. Trimming took 1 base from V and 6 from J, leaving 11 bases between them. Germline CDR1 and CDR2: SNHLY and FYNNEI. CDR3 sequence: CASSEGARSDTQYF. In DNA, the CDR3 is TGTGCCAGCAGTGAAGGGGCCAGGTCGGATACGCAGTATTTT.

This clonotype was detected a few times. The chain has TRBV27 and TRBJ1-2; no definite D call. CDR3 size: 13 residues. V lost 3 bases and J lost 3, with 8 bases in between. Germline-derived CDR1 and CDR2 are MNHEY and SMNVEV (reference sequence). DNA of the CDR3: TGTGCCAGCAGTTTCCGCGATCACTATGGCTACACCTTC. Translating gives CASSFRDHYGYTF.

This chain links TRBV27 with TRBJ1-5; no reliable D call. CDR1 MNHEY and CDR2 SMNVEV come from the germline V gene (reference sequence). This CDR3 comprises 13 residues. V gave up 6 bases and J gave up 6 bases, with 12 bases separating them. CDR3 residues: CASSPIGGQPQHF. In nucleotides, the CDR3 is TGTGCCAGCAGCCCCATTGGTGGTCAGCCCCAGCATTTT.

V is TRBV15 and J is TRBJ2-3; D remains unclear. Trimming took 0 bases from V and 5 from J, leaving 3 bases between them. Germline V lookup: CDR1 LNHNV, CDR2 YYDKDF (reference sequence). The CDR3 runs to 12 residues. CDR3 residues: CATSRDLDTQYF. The DNA for the CDR3 is TGTGCCACCAGCAGAGATTTAGATACGCAGTATTTT.

Only one count was recorded for this clonotype. The chain has TRBV12-3 or TRBV12-4 and TRBJ2-2; 8 bases line up with TRBD1. This CDR3 comprises 16 residues. The ends lost 9 bases at V and 2 bases at J; junction bases unmatched: 11. Here the CDR3 DNA reads TGTGCCAGTAAAAACTCCGGGACAGGAAACACCGGGGAGCTGTTTTTT. This translates into CASKNSGTGNTGELFF.

J is TRBJ2-2 and V is TRBV5-6; D possibly corresponds to TRBD2 (5 bases). The CDR3 contains 14 residues. Germline V CDR1 and CDR2: SGHDT, YYEEEE. V was clipped by 4 bases and J by 5 bases, with 12 bases between them. The CDR3 sequence: CASSPTGRTGELFF. CDR3 in DNA: TGTGCCAGCAGCCCCACGGGAAGGACCGGGGAGCTGTTTTTT.

This clonotype has a single count. The chain is built from TRBV7-9 and TRBJ2-7; D remains ambiguous. The CDR3 is 14 amino acids. Germline-derived CDR1 and CDR2 are SEHNR and FQNEAQ (reference sequence). V was clipped by 2 bases and J by 1 base, with 9 bases between them. CDR3 loop: CASSLLVSSYEQYF. The CDR3 DNA sequence: TGTGCCAGCAGCTTACTAGTCTCGTCCTACGAGCAGTACTTC.

The chain carries TRBV30 and TRBJ2-1, with TRBD2 as a possible D gene (6 bases). The CDR3 runs to 14 residues. The V end lost 5 bases, the J end lost 0 bases, and 11 bases lay between the germline ends. The V gene's germline CDR1 is GTSNPN and CDR2 SVGIG (reference sequence). This chain's CDR3 is CAWWEVHSYNEQFF. For the CDR3, the DNA is TGTGCCTGGTGGGAGGTCCACTCCTACAATGAGCAGTTCTTC. The variable domain in full, completed from reference TRBV30 and TRBJ2-1, reads SQTIHQWPATLVQPVGSPLSLECTVEGTSNPNLYWYRQAAGRGLQLLFYSVGIGQISSEVPQNLSASRPQDRQFILSSKKLLLSDSGFYLCAWWEVHSYNEQFFGPGTRLTVL.

The count of this clonotype is one. The J gene is TRBJ2-7, the V gene TRBV14; D gene unclear. V gave up 3 bases and J gave up 6 bases, with 15 bases separating them. From germline, CDR1 is SGHDN and CDR2 FVKESK. This CDR3 is 14 amino acids long. CDR3 in amino acids: CASSQDFSGVEQYF. In DNA form, the CDR3 reads TGTGCCAGCAGCCAGGATTTCAGTGGAGTCGAGCAGTACTTC.